The clone carrying this TCR beta chain was detected many times. No antigen is known for it. The sample is drawn from a study of T cells in Graves' hyperthyroidism and ophthalmopathy. Study-level points and caveats: Classification by a 13 V-J model distinguished ophthalmopathy from stable hyperthyroidism.

Researchers amplified the TCR beta CDR3 regions from RNA transcripts. In the first-round RT-PCR of the TCR CDR3, the HTBI primer set was used. TCRdb called the multiplex PCR reads again in MiXCR, with one record for every CDR3 protein. The table shows about 590,000 distinct CDR3 sequences, with around 14% occurring only once. Isolation of PBMCs was performed on roughly 9 ml fresh peripheral blood. Sequences were obtained from blood. This TCR came from a woman aged 18-30 years with Graves' ophthalmopathy.

The CDR3 sequence is CASSIPREVETQYF. CDR3 in DNA: TGTGCCAGTAGTATCCCGCGGGAGGTAGAGACCCAGTACTTC. The chain recombines TRBV19 with TRBJ2-5; 8 nucleotides agree with TRBD2. Per germline, CDR1 LNHDA and CDR2 SQIVND (reference sequence). This CDR3 spans 14 amino acids. The J segment lost 4 bases and the V segment lost 3 bases, leaving 4 bases of the junction unmatched.